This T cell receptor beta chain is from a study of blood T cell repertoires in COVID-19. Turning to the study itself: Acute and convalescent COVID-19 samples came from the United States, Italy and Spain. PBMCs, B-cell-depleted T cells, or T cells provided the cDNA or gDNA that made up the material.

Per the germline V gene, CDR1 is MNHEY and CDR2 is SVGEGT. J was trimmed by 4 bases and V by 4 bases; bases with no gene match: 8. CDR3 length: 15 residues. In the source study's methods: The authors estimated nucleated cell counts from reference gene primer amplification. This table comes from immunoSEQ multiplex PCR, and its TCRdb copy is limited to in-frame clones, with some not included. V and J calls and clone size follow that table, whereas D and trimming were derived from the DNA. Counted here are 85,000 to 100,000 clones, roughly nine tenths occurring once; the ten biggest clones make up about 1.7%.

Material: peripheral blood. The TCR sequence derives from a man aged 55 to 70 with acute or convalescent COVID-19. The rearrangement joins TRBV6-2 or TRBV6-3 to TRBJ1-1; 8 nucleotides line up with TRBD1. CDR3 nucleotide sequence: TGTGCCAGCAGTTCGGTCAGGGGGCGCGGCACTGAAGCTTTCTTT. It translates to CASSSVRGRGTEAFF.